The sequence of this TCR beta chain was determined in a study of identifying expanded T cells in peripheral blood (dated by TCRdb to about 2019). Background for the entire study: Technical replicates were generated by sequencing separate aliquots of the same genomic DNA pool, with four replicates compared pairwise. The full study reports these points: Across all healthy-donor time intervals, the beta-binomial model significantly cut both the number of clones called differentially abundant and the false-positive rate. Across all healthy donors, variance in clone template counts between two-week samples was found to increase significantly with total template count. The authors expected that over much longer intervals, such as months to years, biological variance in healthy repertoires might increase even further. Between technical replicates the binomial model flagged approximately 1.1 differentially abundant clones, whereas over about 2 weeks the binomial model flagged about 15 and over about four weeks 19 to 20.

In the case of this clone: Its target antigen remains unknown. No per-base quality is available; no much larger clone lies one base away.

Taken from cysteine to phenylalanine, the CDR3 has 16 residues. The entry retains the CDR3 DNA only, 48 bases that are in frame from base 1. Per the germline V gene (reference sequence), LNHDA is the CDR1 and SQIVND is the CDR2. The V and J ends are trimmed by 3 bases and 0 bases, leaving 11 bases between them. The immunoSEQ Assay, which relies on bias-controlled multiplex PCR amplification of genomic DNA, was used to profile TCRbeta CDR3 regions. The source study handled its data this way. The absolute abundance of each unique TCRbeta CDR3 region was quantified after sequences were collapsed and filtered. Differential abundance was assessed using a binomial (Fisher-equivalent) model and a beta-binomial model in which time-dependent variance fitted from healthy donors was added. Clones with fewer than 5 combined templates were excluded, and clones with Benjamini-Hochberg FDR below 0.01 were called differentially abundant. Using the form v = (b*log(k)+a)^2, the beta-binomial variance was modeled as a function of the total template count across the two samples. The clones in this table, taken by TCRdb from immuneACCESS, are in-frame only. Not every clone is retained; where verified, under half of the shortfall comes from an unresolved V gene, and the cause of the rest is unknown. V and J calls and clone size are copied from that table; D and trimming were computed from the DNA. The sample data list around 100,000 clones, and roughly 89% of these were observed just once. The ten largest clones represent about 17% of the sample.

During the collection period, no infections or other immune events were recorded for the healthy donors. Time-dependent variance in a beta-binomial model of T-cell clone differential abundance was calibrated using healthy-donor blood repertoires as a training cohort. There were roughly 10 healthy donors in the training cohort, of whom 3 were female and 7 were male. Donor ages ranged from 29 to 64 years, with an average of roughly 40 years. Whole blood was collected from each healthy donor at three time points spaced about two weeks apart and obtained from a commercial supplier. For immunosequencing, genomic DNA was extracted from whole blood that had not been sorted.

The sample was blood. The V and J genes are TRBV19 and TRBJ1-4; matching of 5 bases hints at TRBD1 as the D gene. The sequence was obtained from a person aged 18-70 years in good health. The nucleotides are TGTGCCAGTAGTATCGGGGGGGACCCAACTAATGAAAAACTGTTTTTT. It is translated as CASSIGGDPTNEKLFF.